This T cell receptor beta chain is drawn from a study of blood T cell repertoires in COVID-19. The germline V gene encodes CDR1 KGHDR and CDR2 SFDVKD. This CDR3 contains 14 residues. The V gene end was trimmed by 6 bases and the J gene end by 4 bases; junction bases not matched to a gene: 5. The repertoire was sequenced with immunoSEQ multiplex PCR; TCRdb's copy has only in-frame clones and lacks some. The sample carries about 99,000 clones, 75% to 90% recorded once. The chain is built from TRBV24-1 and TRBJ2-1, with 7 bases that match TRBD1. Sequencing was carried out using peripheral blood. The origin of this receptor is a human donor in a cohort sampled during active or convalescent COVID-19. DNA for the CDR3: TGTGCCACCAGTAACAGGGACAGATACAATGAGCAGTTCTTC. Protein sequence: CATSNRDRYNEQFF.